This entry is about one T cell receptor beta chain. What it binds is unknown. Treatment here: 19 received Ad26.COV2.S at low or high dose, single or two shots; several received placebo; per-sample allocation not given. Repertoires come from day 63 after the first vaccine or placebo injection. Participants' vaccine, an Ad26 vector, delivered Wuhan-strain SARS-CoV-2 spike. The data derive from a study of Ad26.COV2.S vaccination and SARS-CoV-2 variants. Sequencing used immunoSEQ multiplex PCR; TCRdb keeps in-frame clones, though not all of them. The sample includes roughly 350,000 clones, around 90% of them seen just once. General study results and limits: Breadth of non-spike TCRs did not differ between vaccinees and placebo recipients.

CDR3 length: 19 residues. CDR1 is SGHVS and CDR2 is FNYEAQ in the germline V gene. The V segment lost 1 base and the J segment 4 bases; nucleotides outside the gene matches: 13. This TCR was sampled from a person between 18 and 60 years old who received the Ad26.COV2.S COVID-19 vaccine or a placebo. The V call is TRBV7-6, the J call TRBJ2-5; 12 nucleotides line up with TRBD2. Specimen: peripheral blood, collected in a trial of Ad26.COV2.S vaccine versus placebo. In DNA, the CDR3 is TGTGCCAGCAGCTTAGAACCGGGACTAGCGGGCTTAGTGGGAGAGACCCAGTACTTC. It translates to CASSLEPGLAGLVGETQYF.